This T cell receptor (beta chain) was observed in a study of T cells after yellow fever vaccination. The wider study: Where fractions had low cell numbers, libraries were prepared from them with the SMART-Seq v4 Ultra Low Input RNA kit.

Trimming pared 0 bases from V and 5 bases from J, leaving 16 bases between. CDR3 length equals 16 residues. Germline V lookup: CDR1 SEHNR, CDR2 FQNEAQ (reference sequence). Template switching with 5'RACE generated the TCR cDNA and added a universal primer site and UMIs. A single record per CDR3 protein comes from TCRdb applying MiXCR to the 5' RACE reads. The table has 400,000 to 650,000 distinct CDR3 sequences, just over 20% seen once; the top ten hold approximately 16%. Overall study results and limits: Contamination of FACS-sorted repertoires by abundant clonotypes from the bulk population could occur. It was the secondary response that reached its peak faster, day 5 versus 15, but it was weaker.

A note on this clonotype: Its target is not known.

The TCR originated in a young man who received the YFV17D yellow fever vaccine. Sequenced material: PBMCs, taken 20 to 25 days after the first yellow fever vaccination. The chain couples TRBV7-9 to TRBJ1-2; tentatively, D is TRBD1 (6 bases). The CDR3: CASSLASGDASYGYTF. For the CDR3, the DNA is TGTGCCAGCAGCTTAGCTTCAGGGGATGCTTCATATGGCTACACCTTC. Based on the CDR3 plus reference TRBV7-9 and TRBJ1-2, the full variable domain is DTGVSQNPRHKITKRGQNVTFRCDPISEHNRLYWYRQTLGQGPEFLTYFQNEAQLEKSRLLSDRFSAERPKGSFSTLEIQRTEQGDSAMYLCASSLASGDASYGYTFGSGTRLTVV.